The next 18 T cell receptor beta chains were all read from a single sample in a study of blood T cell repertoires in COVID-19. Sequenced by immunoSEQ multiplex PCR; TCRdb stores in-frame clones only, minus some. The sample has about 300,000 clones, 86% seen once; the top ten hold about 4.2%. The sequencing sample was made of PBMCs or T cells enriched from blood (not recorded which). Every receptor here comes from a man under 40 who had recovered from COVID-19.

This clone came up a few times. The chain uses TRBV15 and TRBJ1-5, with 7 nucleotides matching TRBD1. Germline-derived CDR1 and CDR2 are LNHNV and YYDKDF (reference sequence). This CDR3 is built from 14 residues. Unmatched junction bases numbered 3, after V lost 1 base and J lost 6 bases. CDR3 protein: CATSRATGSQPQHF. As DNA, the CDR3 is TGTGCCACCAGCAGAGCGACAGGGAGTCAGCCCCAGCATTTT.

The V and J genes are TRBV19 and TRBJ1-3, with D hard to call. The CDR3 covers 15 residues. The V gene's germline CDR1 is LNHDA and CDR2 SQIVND (reference sequence). Deletions cut 7 bases from V and 3 bases from J, with 16 bases between. As DNA, the CDR3 is TGTGCCAGTACTCGCCAGTTACAAAATGGAAACACCATATATTTT. Protein: CASTRQLQNGNTIYF.

V gene TRBV6-5 combines with J gene TRBJ1-1; the match to TRBD1 covers 9 bases. The CDR3 spans 14 residues. Germline V CDR1 and CDR2: MNHEY, SVGAGI. J gave up 4 bases and V 6 bases, and 6 bases lay outside the gene matches. The CDR3 sequence: CASRRDRESTEAFF. CDR3 nucleotides: TGTGCCAGCAGGCGGGACAGGGAGAGCACTGAAGCTTTCTTT.

The rearrangement uses TRBV3-1 (or the pseudogene TRBV3-2) and TRBJ2-5, with 8 bases fitting TRBD1. The CDR3 consists of 15 residues. CDR1 and CDR2 (germline): LGHDT, YNNKEL (reference sequence). Trimming removed 4 bases from V and 5 bases from J; junction bases left unmatched: 9. The CDR3 is CASSRTQDRAETQYF. In DNA, the CDR3 is TGTGCCAGCAGCCGGACTCAGGACAGGGCCGAGACCCAGTACTTC.

The J gene is TRBJ1-1, the V gene TRBV11-2; D ambiguous. Trimming stripped 0 bases from V and 1 base from J, with 6 bases between. CDR3 length: 14 residues. The germline V gene encodes CDR1 SGHAT and CDR2 FQNNGV. The CDR3 is CASSLEQQNTEAFF. Here the CDR3 DNA reads TGTGCCAGCAGCTTAGAACAGCAGAACACTGAAGCTTTCTTT.

The CDR3 nucleotides are TGCGCCAGCAGCTTGGCTGGACAGGGCTATTCACCCCTCCACTTT. Translation: CASSLAGQGYSPLHF. This chain connects TRBV5-1 to TRBJ1-6; TRBD1 matches 8 bases. J was trimmed by 8 bases and V by 0 bases; bases with no gene match: 4. The CDR3 runs 15 residues. Germline CDR1 and CDR2: SGHRS and YFSETQ. Drawing the rest from reference TRBV5-1 and TRBJ1-6, the complete variable domain is KAGVTQTPRYLIKTRGQQVTLSCSPISGHRSVSWYQQTPGQGLQFLFEYFSETQRNKGNFPGRFSGRQFSNSRSEMNVSTLELGDSALYLCASSLAGQGYSPLHFGNGTRLTVT.

This chain joins TRBV27 and TRBJ2-1; possible D gene TRBD2, 6 bases. The CDR3 consists of 15 residues. Germline V lookup: CDR1 MNHEY, CDR2 SMNVEV (reference sequence). V was clipped by 5 bases and J by 2 bases, with 13 bases between them. CDR3 amino acids: CASSGGTAAYNEQFF. In nucleotides, the CDR3 is TGTGCCAGCAGTGGGGGGACCGCCGCCTACAATGAGCAGTTCTTC.

The V and J genes are TRBV6-1 and TRBJ2-2, with 8 bases that match TRBD1. This CDR3 has 16 residues. After removal of 1 base from V and 5 bases from J, the junction contained 6 bases not matched to a gene. CDR1 is MNHNS, CDR2 SASEGT, per germline. The CDR3 loop reads CASSEGRTGTTGELFF. The CDR3 bases are TGTGCCAGCAGTGAAGGGAGGACAGGGACTACCGGGGAGCTGTTTTTT.

The gene calls are TRBV18 and TRBJ1-3; D is ambiguous. Per the germline V gene, CDR1 is KGHSH and CDR2 is LQKENI. With 3 bases removed from V and 9 bases from J, the gap between germline ends came to 9 bases. CDR3 size: 12 residues. CDR3 DNA sequence: TGTGCCAGCTCACCGAAAGGAGGCACCATATATTTT. The encoded protein is CASSPKGGTIYF.

The J gene is TRBJ1-3, the V gene TRBV5-1; a weak D match, TRBD1 (5 bases). Germline assignment: CDR1 SGHRS and CDR2 YFSETQ. V lost 4 bases and J 6 bases, leaving 14 bases between the germline ends. The CDR3 contains 14 residues. CDR3 region: CASSQEQVSNTIYF. The CDR3 bases are TGCGCCAGCAGCCAGGAACAGGTGTCAAACACCATATATTTT.

This clone was seen just once. The J gene is TRBJ1-3, the V gene TRBV6-1; 12 bases are a match to TRBD1. Germline values: CDR1 MNHNS, CDR2 SASEGT. V shed 4 bases and J 3 bases; nucleotides not matched to a gene: 4. This CDR3 is built from 16 residues. Here the CDR3 reads CASSGGQGAYGNTIYF. CDR3 in DNA: TGTGCCAGCAGTGGGGGACAGGGGGCTTATGGAAACACCATATATTTT.

This chain connects TRBV30 to TRBJ2-3; the match to TRBD2 covers 14 bases. Trimming at V came to 0 bases and at J to 7 bases, leaving 15 bases not matched to a gene. Germline assignment: CDR1 GTSNPN and CDR2 SVGIG (reference sequence). The CDR3 has 19 amino acids. In nucleotides, the CDR3 is TGTGCCTGGAGTGTAGTCGTCCCGGGGACTAGCGGGAGAGGGCATACGCAGTATTTT. Its translation is CAWSVVVPGTSGRGHTQYF.

This clone was observed a handful of times. The gene calls are TRBV20-1 and TRBJ1-1; D is possibly TRBD1 (5 bases). Trimming cost V 3 bases and J 4 bases, with 9 bases left between them. Germline-derived CDR1 and CDR2 are DFQATT and SNEGSKA (reference sequence). This CDR3 is 12 amino acids long. The CDR3 reads CSASAGATEAFF. For the CDR3, the DNA is TGCAGTGCTAGTGCTGGGGCCACTGAAGCTTTCTTT.

The rearrangement joins TRBV28 to TRBJ1-5; D is ambiguous. CDR1 is MDHEN and CDR2 is SYDVKM in the germline V gene. The CDR3 loop spans 15 amino acids. V was trimmed by 0 bases and J by 0 bases, leaving 6 bases between them. CDR3 sequence: CASSLWAPSNQPQHF. DNA of the CDR3: TGTGCCAGCAGTTTATGGGCACCTAGCAATCAGCCCCAGCATTTT. Using reference TRBV28 and TRBJ1-5 for the parts outside the CDR3, the full variable domain is DVKVTQSSRYLVKRTGEKVFLECVQDMDHENMFWYRQDPGLGLRLIYFSYDVKMKEKGDIPEGYSVSREKKERFSLILESASTNQTSMYLCASSLWAPSNQPQHFGDGTRLSIL.

The rearrangement uses TRBV6-5 and TRBJ2-7; 9 positions match TRBD1. The V segment lost 7 bases and the J segment 7 bases; nucleotides outside the gene matches: 5. CDR1 MNHEY and CDR2 SVGAGI come from the germline V gene. The CDR3 runs 12 residues. This chain's CDR3 is CASTTGGREQYF. The CDR3, as DNA: TGTGCCAGCACTACAGGGGGCAGGGAGCAGTACTTC.

CDR3 DNA sequence: TGTGCCAGCTCACAAGGACAGCCTGCAACTAATGAAAAACTGTTTTTT. Protein sequence: CASSQGQPATNEKLFF. The rearrangement joins TRBV18 to TRBJ1-4; a possible D gene is TRBD1 (6 bases). This CDR3 contains 16 residues. Trimming removed 4 bases from V and 0 bases from J, with 12 bases in between. Germline V gene lookup returns CDR1 KGHSH and CDR2 LQKENI.

The chain uses TRBV18 and TRBJ2-7; D perhaps matches TRBD1 (5 bases). Germline lookup yields CDR1 KGHSH and CDR2 LQKENI. V lost 2 bases and J lost 0, with 14 bases in between. The CDR3 covers 16 residues. CDR3 bases: TGTGCCAGCTCACCAAATCCCAGGGTGAGCTCCTACGAGCAGTACTTC. Translation: CASSPNPRVSSYEQYF. Supplemented by reference TRBV18 and TRBJ2-7, the full variable domain reads NAGVMQNPRHLVRRRGQEARLRCSPMKGHSHVYWYRQLPEEGLKFMVYLQKENIIDESGMPKERFSAEFPKEGPSILRIQQVVRGDSAAYFCASSPNPRVSSYEQYFGPGTRLTVT.

This sequence joins TRBV6-1 and TRBJ1-6; 9 bases map to TRBD1. The length of the CDR3 is 16 residues. Germline V gene data show CDR1 as MNHNS and CDR2 as SASEGT. Trimming took 3 bases from V and 7 from J; bases not matched to a gene: 7. CDR3 protein: CASSEGGDRDNSPLHF. The DNA of the CDR3 is TGTGCCAGCAGTGAGGGGGGGGACAGGGACAATTCACCCCTCCACTTT.